Following are 32 T cell receptor beta chains from one sample sequenced in a study of T cell responses to AZD1222 COVID-19 vaccine. Repertoires were generated with immunoSEQ multiplex PCR, while TCRdb's copy carries only in-frame clones and drops some. The sample comprises over 55,000 clones, around four fifths of which are singletons, and roughly 6.5% rests with the top ten. The material sequenced was peripheral blood, taken 28 days after the second AZD1222 dose. The receptors stem from an adult who received the AZD1222 COVID-19 vaccine.

This clone appeared once. This chain connects TRBV18 to TRBJ1-5; D is unclear. The CDR3 sequence is 13 residues long. Per the germline V gene, CDR1 is KGHSH and CDR2 is LQKENI. V lost 3 bases to trimming and J lost 6 bases, with 9 bases between them. This CDR3 reads CASSPSGGQPQHF. The CDR3 DNA reads as TGTGCCAGCTCACCCTCCGGCGGTCAGCCCCAGCATTTT.

CDR3 loop: CASMADRVKTEAFF. The CDR3 DNA is TGTGCCAGCATGGCTGACAGGGTAAAGACTGAAGCTTTCTTT. The genes are TRBV4-2 and TRBJ1-1, with 7 positions matching TRBD1. The CDR3 extends over 14 amino acids. From germline, CDR1 is LGHNA and CDR2 YNFKEQ. V lost 7 bases, J lost 5 bases, and 10 bases stayed unmatched.

The rearrangement links TRBV4-1 to TRBJ2-1; D ambiguous. CDR3 length equals 16 residues. V gave up 1 base and J gave up 6 bases, with 16 bases separating them. The germline gives CDR1 MGHRA, CDR2 YSYEKL. Here the CDR3 reads CASSQVLAREGNEQFF. CDR3 nucleotide sequence: TGCGCCAGCAGCCAAGTATTGGCCCGCGAAGGCAATGAGCAGTTCTTC.

This clone occurred once. This chain uses TRBV10-2 with TRBJ2-7, with TRBD1 matching over 9 bases. The CDR3 loop spans 16 amino acids. Germline loops: CDR1 WSHSY, CDR2 SAAADI. V shed 10 bases, J shed 1 base, and the junction held 14 bases outside the gene matches. The CDR3 loop reads CAIADRGSDRSYEQYF. The CDR3 DNA reads as TGCGCCATCGCGGACAGGGGATCCGATAGGTCCTACGAGCAGTACTTC.

The J gene is TRBJ1-2, the V gene TRBV21-1. TRBV21-1 is termed a pseudogene. CDR3 length: 15 residues. CDR3: CASSNPGTVLYGYTF. The CDR3 nucleotides are TGTGCCAGCAGCAACCCCGGGACTGTCTTATATGGCTACACCTTC.

About this clone: The missing conserved phenylalanine or tryptophan at the end of this CDR3 makes a read error likely. The DNA is omitted, as the CDR3 cannot be located on it reliably, and the CDR3 follows TCRdb's listing. The V call is TRBV27, the J call TRBJ2-7; the table's TRBD2 call for D was not verified on the DNA. The CDR3 is 8 residues long, ends included. CDR1 is MNHEY, CDR2 SMNVEV, per germline (reference sequence). Here the CDR3 reads CASSFPSS.

The chain employs TRBV28 and TRBJ2-2; 7 nucleotides align to TRBD1. Germline CDR1 is MDHEN and CDR2 is SYDVKM. J lost 2 bases, V lost 6 bases, and 6 bases had no gene match. CDR3 size: 15 residues. The CDR3 nucleotides are TGTGCCAGCAGACGACAGGGAGAAAACACCGGGGAGCTGTTTTTT. It specifies CASRRQGENTGELFF.

The chain couples TRBV5-1 to TRBJ2-5, with D tentatively TRBD1 or TRBD2 (5 bases each). V was cut by 4 bases and J by 2 bases, with 18 bases left in between. This CDR3 is built from 16 residues. In germline, CDR1 is SGHRS, CDR2 YFSETQ. CDR3 coding DNA: TGCGCCAGCAGCCTTACCAAAGGGGAGCGTCAAGAGACCCAGTACTTC. Amino acids: CASSLTKGERQETQYF.

The chain employs TRBV7-2 and TRBJ2-6, with TRBD1 identical over 7 bases. Germline V lookup: CDR1 SGHTA, CDR2 FQGNSA. The CDR3 loop spans 15 amino acids. With V trimmed by 5 bases and J by 0 bases, 1 base remained unmatched. This CDR3 is CASSRDSSGANVLTF. Here the CDR3 DNA reads TGTGCCAGCAGCCGGGACAGCTCTGGGGCCAACGTCCTGACTTTC.

The V gene is TRBV19, the J gene TRBJ2-3; D not resolved. The V end lost 7 bases, the J end lost 0 bases, and 11 bases lay between the germline ends. Germline loops: CDR1 LNHDA, CDR2 SQIVND (reference sequence). The CDR3 has 14 amino acids. The CDR3 reads CASKVSSSTDTQYF. CDR3 sequence (DNA): TGTGCCAGTAAGGTCAGTTCTAGCACAGATACGCAGTATTTT. The variable domain in full, with the rest retrieved from reference TRBV19 and TRBJ2-3, is DGGITQSPKYLFRKEGQNVTLSCEQNLNHDAMYWYRQDPGQGLRLIYYSQIVNDFQKGDIAEGYSVSREKKESFPLTVTSAQKNPTAFYLCASKVSSSTDTQYFGPGTRLTVL.

The V call is TRBV20-1, the J call TRBJ1-5; 11 bases are a match to TRBD1. The J segment lost 5 bases and the V segment lost 3 bases, leaving 6 bases of the junction unmatched. The germline V gene encodes CDR1 DFQATT and CDR2 SNEGSKA (reference sequence). The CDR3 extends over 15 amino acids. The CDR3 protein is CSASRRDRGDQPQHF. DNA of the CDR3: TGCAGTGCTAGTCGTCGGGACAGGGGGGATCAGCCCCAGCATTTT.

The chain recombines TRBV12-3 or TRBV12-4 with TRBJ2-3; the D is unclear. Trimming cost V 6 bases and J 0 bases, with 7 bases left between them. This CDR3 has 13 amino acids. The CDR3 sequence: CASRPMSTDTQYF. CDR3 DNA sequence: TGTGCCAGCAGGCCGATGAGCACAGATACGCAGTATTTT.

V and J are TRBV24-1 and TRBJ1-5, with a weak D call TRBD1 (5 bases). V was trimmed by 4 bases and J by 4 bases, leaving 7 bases between them. Germline values: CDR1 KGHDR, CDR2 SFDVKD. The CDR3 contains 13 residues. DNA of the CDR3: TGTGCCACCAGTGAAGCAGGGAATCAGCCCCAGCATTTT. Amino acid sequence: CATSEAGNQPQHF.

This chain joins TRBV7-9 and TRBJ1-2; possible D gene TRBD1, 5 bases. Germline CDR1 and CDR2: SEHNR and FQNEAQ (reference sequence). The CDR3 runs to 13 residues. Trimming left V 6 bases short and J 0 bases short, with 8 bases between. The DNA for the CDR3 is TGTGCCAGCAGTCCGGACACTAACTATGGCTACACCTTC. It yields the protein CASSPDTNYGYTF.

As regards this clone: It is likely a read error, because the conserved phenylalanine at the end of the CDR3 is missing. This chain connects TRBV28 to TRBJ1-6; 8 nucleotides agree with TRBD1. From germline, CDR1 is MDHEN and CDR2 SYDVKM. V lost 5 bases, J lost 10 bases, and 10 bases stayed unmatched. This CDR3 is 15 amino acids long. As DNA, the CDR3 is TGTGCCAGCAGTCCCCCCGGGACAGGCTTCTCACCCCTCCACCTT. Residues: CASSPPGTGFSPLHL.

The chain has TRBV19 and TRBJ1-1; D call uncertain. The germline gives CDR1 LNHDA, CDR2 SQIVND (reference sequence). This CDR3 region has 13 residues. Trimming removed 5 bases from V and 3 bases from J, with 10 bases in between. The CDR3 spells CASSLVAYTEAFF. DNA for the CDR3: TGTGCCAGTAGTTTGGTGGCTTACACTGAAGCTTTCTTT.

The chain employs TRBV19 and TRBJ1-3, with a weak D call TRBD1 (5 bases). V gave up 6 bases and J gave up 4 bases, with 22 bases separating them. The CDR3 covers 17 residues. Germline V gene data show CDR1 as LNHDA and CDR2 as SQIVND (reference sequence). CDR3 sequence (DNA): TGTGCCAGTAGCACCTCAGGGTATAGTCTGCGGGGAAACACCATATATTTT. Translated, it gives CASSTSGYSLRGNTIYF.

This chain uses TRBV18 with TRBJ1-4; no clear D gene. Deletions cut 9 bases from V and 5 bases from J, with 13 bases between. Germline V gene data show CDR1 as KGHSH and CDR2 as LQKENI. The CDR3 totals 13 residues. The CDR3 loop reads CASSRGTNEKLFF. The CDR3, as DNA: TGTGCCAGTTCAAGAGGTACGAATGAAAAACTGTTTTTT.

The gene calls are TRBV27 and TRBJ1-5; the D gene is possibly TRBD1 (6 bases). The CDR3 loop spans 17 amino acids. Deletions cut 6 bases from V and 0 bases from J, with 18 bases between. Germline lookup yields CDR1 MNHEY and CDR2 SMNVEV (reference sequence). The CDR3 bases are TGTGCCAGCAGCCTGTGGGGGGACATGGATAGCAATCAGCCCCAGCATTTT. It is translated as CASSLWGDMDSNQPQHF.

V and J are TRBV18 and TRBJ2-3; possibly TRBD2 for D (5 bases). Germline lookup yields CDR1 KGHSH and CDR2 LQKENI. The V end was cut by 5 bases, the J end by 0 bases, with 18 bases between. The CDR3 extends over 17 amino acids. The CDR3 nucleotides are TGTGCCAGCTCATTACATCTGGACCGGGGTAGCACAGATACGCAGTATTTT. This encodes CASSLHLDRGSTDTQYF.

The V gene is TRBV9, the J gene TRBJ1-5, with 10 bases aligning to TRBD1. The CDR3 spans 16 residues. Germline assignment: CDR1 SGDLS and CDR2 YYNGEE. V was pared by 3 bases and J by 6 bases, with 9 bases of the junction left unmatched. The CDR3 loop reads CASSDPGQGYCQPQHF. DNA of the CDR3: TGTGCCAGCAGCGACCCGGGACAGGGGTACTGTCAGCCCCAGCATTTT.

The chain uses TRBV9 and TRBJ2-6; a possible D gene is TRBD2 (6 bases). The length of the CDR3 is 20 residues. Germline CDR1 reads SGDLS; CDR2 reads YYNGEE. V was trimmed by 0 bases and J by 0 bases, leaving 19 bases between them. CDR3 DNA: TGTGCCAGCAGCGTAGGTATCCGGGGGACGGTCAGCTCTGGGGCCAACGTCCTGACTTTC. Its protein is CASSVGIRGTVSSGANVLTF.

V gene TRBV30 combines with J gene TRBJ1-6, with a tentative D call TRBD1 (6 bases). The CDR3 extends over 14 amino acids. Germline CDR1 reads GTSNPN; CDR2 reads SVGIG (reference sequence). Trimming left V 1 base short and J 7 bases short, with 11 bases between. CDR3 nucleotide sequence: TGTGCCTGGAGTGCTGCGGGGACAAATTCACCCCTCCACTTT. It translates to CAWSAAGTNSPLHF.

CDR3: CASSQGGNTEAFF. Here the CDR3 DNA reads TGCGCCAGCAGCCAGGGGGGGAACACTGAAGCTTTCTTT. The chain joins TRBV4-1 to TRBJ1-1; D possibly corresponds to TRBD1 (5 bases). CDR3 length: 13 amino acids. V lost 3 bases to trimming and J lost 1 base, with 6 bases between them. The V gene's germline CDR1 is MGHRA and CDR2 YSYEKL.

The chain has TRBV2 and TRBJ2-2; D gene uncertain. Per the germline V gene, CDR1 is SNHLY and CDR2 is FYNNEI. Trimming shortened V by 6 bases and J by 7 bases, and 12 bases separated the two germline ends. This CDR3 is built from 13 residues. CDR3 nucleotide sequence: TGTGCCAGCAGAGAAATCTTCGGCGGGGAGCTGTTTTTT. Protein sequence: CASREIFGGELFF.

By share, this clone counts as medium-sized (0.01 to 0.1%). The chain uses TRBV7-9 and TRBJ1-1; 8 bases agree with TRBD1. J was trimmed by 8 bases and V by 2 bases; bases with no gene match: 7. The germline gives CDR1 SEHNR, CDR2 FQNEAQ (reference sequence). The CDR3 loop spans 14 amino acids. The CDR3 nucleotides read TGTGCCAGCAGCTTAAGGGCAGGGGGCGCGGAAGCTTTCTTT. It encodes CASSLRAGGAEAFF.

This rearrangement joins TRBV4-2 to TRBJ2-1; 7 bases map to TRBD1. The CDR3 spans 16 residues. Germline V CDR1 and CDR2: LGHNA, YNFKEQ. V lost 0 bases and J lost 4; bases outside the gene matches: 6. The CDR3 here is CASSQDNGQAYNEQFF. The CDR3 DNA sequence: TGTGCCAGCAGCCAAGATAACGGACAGGCGTACAATGAGCAGTTCTTC.

The chain couples TRBV6-1 to TRBJ1-6; TRBD1 aligns across 10 bases. The CDR3 loop spans 16 amino acids. With V trimmed by 4 bases and J by 8 bases, 8 bases remained unmatched. From germline, CDR1 is MNHNS and CDR2 SASEGT. Here the CDR3 DNA reads TGTGCCAGCAGTGCCGGGACAGGGGCCGCCGATTCACCCCTCCACTTT. The encoded protein is CASSAGTGAADSPLHF.

The chain recombines TRBV10-3 with TRBJ1-1; TRBD1 aligns across 10 bases. V shed 7 bases and J 0 bases; nucleotides not matched to a gene: 5. CDR1 is ENHRY and CDR2 is SYGVKD in the germline V gene. CDR3 length: 15 amino acids. The CDR3 here is CAIMGGQGMNTEAFF. DNA for the CDR3: TGTGCCATCATGGGGGGACAGGGGATGAACACTGAAGCTTTCTTT.

The V call is TRBV5-1, the J call TRBJ2-5; D perhaps matches TRBD1 (6 bases). Germline values: CDR1 SGHRS, CDR2 YFSETQ. V was cut by 0 bases and J by 2 bases, with 11 bases left in between. CDR3 length: 15 residues. CDR3 residues: CASSLEWTVQETQYF. The CDR3 DNA follows: TGCGCCAGCAGCTTGGAGTGGACAGTTCAAGAGACCCAGTACTTC.

The rearrangement joins TRBV3-1 (or the pseudogene TRBV3-2) to TRBJ2-7; D possibly matches TRBD1 or TRBD2 (5 bases each). The CDR3 is 12 residues long. Germline V gene lookup returns CDR1 LGHDT and CDR2 YNNKEL (reference sequence). V lost 4 bases to trimming and J lost 6 bases, with 10 bases between them. The CDR3 is CASSRSGTEQYF. CDR3 in DNA: TGTGCCAGCAGCCGATCAGGGACCGAGCAGTACTTC.

This rearrangement joins TRBV4-2 to TRBJ2-2; 8 bases map to TRBD1. The V gene's germline CDR1 is LGHNA and CDR2 YNFKEQ. Losses at the gene ends were 4 bases for V and 6 bases for J; bases not matched to a gene: 7. The CDR3 length is 15 residues. CDR3 coding DNA: TGTGCCAGCAGCCCCTGGACAGGGACGGCCGGGGAGCTGTTTTTT. Amino acids: CASSPWTGTAGELFF.